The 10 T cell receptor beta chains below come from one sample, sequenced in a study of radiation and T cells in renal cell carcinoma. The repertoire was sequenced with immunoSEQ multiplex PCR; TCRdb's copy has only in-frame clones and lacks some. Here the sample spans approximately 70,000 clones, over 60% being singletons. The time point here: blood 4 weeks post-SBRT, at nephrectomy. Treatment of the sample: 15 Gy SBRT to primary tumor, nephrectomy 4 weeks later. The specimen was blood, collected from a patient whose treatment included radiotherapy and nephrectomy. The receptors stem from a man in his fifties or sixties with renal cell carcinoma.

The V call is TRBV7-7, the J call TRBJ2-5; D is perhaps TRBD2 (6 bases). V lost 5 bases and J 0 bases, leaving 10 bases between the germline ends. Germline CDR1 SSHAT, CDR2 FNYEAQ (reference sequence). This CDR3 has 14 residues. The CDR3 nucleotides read TGTGCCAGCAGCGGGGGACTGTACCAAGAGACCCAGTACTTC. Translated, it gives CASSGGLYQETQYF.

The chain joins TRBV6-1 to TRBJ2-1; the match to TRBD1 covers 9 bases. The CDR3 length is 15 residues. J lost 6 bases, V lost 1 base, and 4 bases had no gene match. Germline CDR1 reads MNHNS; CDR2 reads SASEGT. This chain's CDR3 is CASSEGGTGRNEQFF. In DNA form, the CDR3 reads TGTGCCAGCAGTGAAGGGGGGACAGGGCGCAATGAGCAGTTCTTC.

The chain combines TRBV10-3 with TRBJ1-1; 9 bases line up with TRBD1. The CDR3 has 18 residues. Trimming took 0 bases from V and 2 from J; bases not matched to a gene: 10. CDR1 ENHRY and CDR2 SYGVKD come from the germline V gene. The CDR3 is CAISESSRYRGLNTEAFF. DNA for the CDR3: TGTGCCATCAGTGAGTCGAGTAGGTACAGGGGGCTAAACACTGAAGCTTTCTTT.

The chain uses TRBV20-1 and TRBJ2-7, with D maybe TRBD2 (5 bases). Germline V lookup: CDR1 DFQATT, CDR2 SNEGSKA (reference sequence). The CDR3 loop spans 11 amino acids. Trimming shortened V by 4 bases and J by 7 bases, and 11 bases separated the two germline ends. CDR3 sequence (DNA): TGCAGTGCTATCCAACGGAGGGAGCAGTACTTC. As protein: CSAIQRREQYF.

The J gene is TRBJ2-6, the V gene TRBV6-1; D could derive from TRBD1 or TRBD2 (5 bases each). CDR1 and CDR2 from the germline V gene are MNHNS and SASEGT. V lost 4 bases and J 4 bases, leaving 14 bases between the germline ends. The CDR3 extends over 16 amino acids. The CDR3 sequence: CASSGGRDYGANVLTF. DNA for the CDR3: TGTGCCAGCAGTGGGGGACGGGATTACGGGGCCAACGTCCTGACTTTC.

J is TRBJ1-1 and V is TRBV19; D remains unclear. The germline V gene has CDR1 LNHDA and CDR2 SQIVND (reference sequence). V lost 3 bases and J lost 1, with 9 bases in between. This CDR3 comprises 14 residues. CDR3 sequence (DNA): TGTGCCAGTAGTATCAAAGGGAAGAACACTGAAGCTTTCTTT. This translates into CASSIKGKNTEAFF. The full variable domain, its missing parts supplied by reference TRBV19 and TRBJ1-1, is DGGITQSPKYLFRKEGQNVTLSCEQNLNHDAMYWYRQDPGQGLRLIYYSQIVNDFQKGDIAEGYSVSREKKESFPLTVTSAQKNPTAFYLCASSIKGKNTEAFFGQGTRLTVV.

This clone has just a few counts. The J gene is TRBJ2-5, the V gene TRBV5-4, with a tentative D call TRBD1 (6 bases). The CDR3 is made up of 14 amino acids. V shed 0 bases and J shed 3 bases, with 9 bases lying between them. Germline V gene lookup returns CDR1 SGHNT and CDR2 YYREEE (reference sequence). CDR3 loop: CASSLAAGEETQYF. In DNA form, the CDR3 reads TGTGCCAGCAGCTTGGCGGCAGGGGAAGAGACCCAGTACTTC.

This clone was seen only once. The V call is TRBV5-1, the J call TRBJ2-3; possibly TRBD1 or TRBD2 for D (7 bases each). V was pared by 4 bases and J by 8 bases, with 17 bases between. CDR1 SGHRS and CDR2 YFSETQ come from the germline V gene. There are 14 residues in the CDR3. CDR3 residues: CASSLDREGSTQYF. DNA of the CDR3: TGCGCCAGCAGCCTCGACAGGGAGGGAAGTACGCAGTATTTT.

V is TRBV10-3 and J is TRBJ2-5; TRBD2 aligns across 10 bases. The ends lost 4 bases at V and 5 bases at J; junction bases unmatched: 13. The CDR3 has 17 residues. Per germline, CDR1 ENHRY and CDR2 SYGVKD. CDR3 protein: CAISARLSGGAAETQYF. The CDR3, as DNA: TGTGCCATCAGTGCCCGGTTAAGCGGGGGGGCCGCGGAGACCCAGTACTTC.

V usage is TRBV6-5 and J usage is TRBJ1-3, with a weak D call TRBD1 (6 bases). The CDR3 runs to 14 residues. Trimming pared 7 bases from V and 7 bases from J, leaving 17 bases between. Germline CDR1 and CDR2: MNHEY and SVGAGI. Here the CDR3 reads CASIAWGQGNTIYF. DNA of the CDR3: TGTGCCAGCATTGCTTGGGGGCAGGGTAACACCATATATTTT.